Each of the 25 T cell receptor beta chains below was sequenced from the same sample in a study of cytomegalovirus exposure and HLA in healthy donors. The PCR had 60 Vbeta and 13 Jbeta primers. TCRdb's table, derived via immunoSEQ multiplex PCR, lists solely in-frame clones and lacks some. The data contain roughly 100,000 clones, approximately 70% of them singletons. Sequenced: PBMCs. These receptors were taken from a woman aged 50 to 60 in good health and CMV-seronegative.

This clone was seen a single time. The CDR3 spells CASSPSPGYGYTF. The CDR3 coding sequence is TGTGCCAGCAGCCCGTCCCCGGGCTATGGCTACACCTTC. The chain couples TRBV7-3 to TRBJ1-2; D is uncertain. Germline lookup yields CDR1 SGHTA and CDR2 FQGTGA. This CDR3 is 13 amino acids long. V lost 5 bases to trimming and J lost 4 bases, with 11 bases between them.

The chain joins TRBV7-2 to TRBJ2-2, with 7 bases that match TRBD2. The germline CDR1 and CDR2 sequences are SGHTA and FQGNSA. V dropped 5 bases and J dropped 1; count of bases not matched to a gene: 7. The CDR3 length is 16 residues. CDR3 nucleotides: TGTGCCAGCAGCCCCTTCCGCGGGAGGAACACCGGGGAGCTGTTTTTT. This sequence encodes CASSPFRGRNTGELFF.

This clone was picked up a small number of times. V usage is TRBV28 and J usage is TRBJ2-4; D might be TRBD1 (6 bases). CDR3 length: 14 residues. The V and J ends lost 5 bases and 5 bases respectively, with 13 bases between them. Germline CDR1 and CDR2: MDHEN and SYDVKM. The CDR3 DNA follows: TGTGCCAGCAGTACCTCGGACAGAGAAAACATTCAGTACTTC. Translating gives CASSTSDRENIQYF.

V is TRBV4-3 and J is TRBJ2-7, with D unclear. Germline V CDR1 and CDR2: LGHNA, YSLEER. CDR3 length equals 15 residues. V lost 3 bases to trimming and J lost 0 bases, with 12 bases between them. The CDR3 sequence is CASSQQALNSYEQYF. CDR3 sequence (DNA): TGCGCCAGCAGCCAGCAAGCTCTGAACTCCTACGAGCAGTACTTC.

The chain couples TRBV6-1 to TRBJ1-1; D is unclear. The germline V and J ends were trimmed by 10 bases and 3 bases, with 15 bases remaining between them. The CDR3 consists of 13 residues. CDR1 and CDR2 (germline): MNHNS, SASEGT. The chain's CDR3 is CATSTLEDTEAFF. The CDR3 bases are TGTGCCACCTCGACGTTAGAGGACACTGAAGCTTTCTTT.

This clone was counted a few times. The chain is built from TRBV5-1 and TRBJ2-1, with 7 bases lining up with TRBD2. This CDR3 is built from 17 residues. Germline V gene data show CDR1 as SGHRS and CDR2 as YFSETQ. V shed 3 bases and J 3 bases; nucleotides not matched to a gene: 12. CDR3 DNA sequence: TGCGCCAGCAGCTCCCCGGCCGAGGGGACTATCTACAATGAGCAGTTCTTC. Its protein is CASSSPAEGTIYNEQFF.

The chain combines TRBV7-2 with TRBJ2-1; the D is unclear. From germline, CDR1 is SGHTA and CDR2 FQGNSA. The CDR3 runs 16 residues. Trimming cost V 4 bases and J 0 bases, with 13 bases left between them. The DNA for the CDR3 is TGTGCCAGCAGCTCACACAGCCTAAGCTCCTACAATGAGCAGTTCTTC. Translating it yields CASSSHSLSSYNEQFF.

This clone has a handful of counts. The chain carries TRBV5-6 and TRBJ2-2; D remains ambiguous. Germline V gene sequence: CDR1 SGHDT, CDR2 YYEEEE. This CDR3 has 13 residues. Trimming left V 5 bases short and J 3 bases short, with 8 bases between. Here the CDR3 reads CASSSRHTGELFF. In DNA, the CDR3 is TGTGCCAGCAGTAGCCGACACACCGGGGAGCTGTTTTTT.

V is TRBV19 and J is TRBJ1-5; maybe TRBD1 (5 bases). Looked up from germline, CDR1 is LNHDA and CDR2 is SQIVND (reference sequence). Trimming took 3 bases from V and 2 from J, leaving 17 bases between them. The CDR3 is 17 residues long. The CDR3 loop reads CASSIPRRRGGNQPQHF. CDR3 DNA: TGTGCCAGTAGTATCCCCCGGAGGAGGGGCGGCAATCAGCCCCAGCATTTT.

The chain is built from TRBV6-6 and TRBJ1-5, with 9 bases aligning to TRBD1. Germline lookup yields CDR1 MNHNY and CDR2 SVGAGI (reference sequence). The CDR3 extends over 16 amino acids. Trimming took 0 bases from V and 1 from J; bases not matched to a gene: 1. The CDR3 bases are TGTGCCAGCAGTTACTCGGGACAGGGAAGCAATCAGCCCCAGCATTTT. Its translation: CASSYSGQGSNQPQHF.

V gene TRBV19 combines with J gene TRBJ1-1; TRBD1 might be the D (5 bases). The V end was cut by 7 bases, the J end by 4 bases, with 13 bases between. This CDR3 comprises 13 residues. Germline CDR1 and CDR2: LNHDA and SQIVND (reference sequence). The CDR3 DNA reads TGTGCCAGTATGGGCTTAGGGGTCACTGAAGCTTTCTTT. It translates to CASMGLGVTEAFF. The full variable domain, rest sourced from reference TRBV19 and TRBJ1-1, is DGGITQSPKYLFRKEGQNVTLSCEQNLNHDAMYWYRQDPGQGLRLIYYSQIVNDFQKGDIAEGYSVSREKKESFPLTVTSAQKNPTAFYLCASMGLGVTEAFFGQGTRLTVV.

V gene TRBV7-9 combines with J gene TRBJ2-1, with D perhaps matching TRBD2 (6 bases). The germline CDR1 and CDR2 sequences are SEHNR and FQNEAQ (reference sequence). The CDR3 covers 14 residues. The V end was cut by 4 bases, the J end by 9 bases, with 16 bases between. The chain's CDR3 is CASSWRVGTAEQFF. CDR3 bases: TGTGCCAGCAGCTGGAGGGTGGGGACGGCTGAGCAGTTCTTC.

The chain combines TRBV19 with TRBJ2-2; 9 bases are a match to TRBD1. The trim removed 4 bases at V and 6 bases at J, leaving 3 bases unmatched. The CDR3 covers 14 residues. Germline values: CDR1 LNHDA, CDR2 SQIVND (reference sequence). CDR3: CASSTRQGAGELFF. The CDR3 DNA reads TGTGCCAGTAGTACCCGACAGGGGGCCGGGGAGCTGTTTTTT.

The chain combines TRBV27 with TRBJ2-7; 8 positions match TRBD1. There are 16 residues in the CDR3. With 2 bases clipped from V and 6 bases from J, the junction kept 12 bases outside the gene matches. Germline CDR1 is MNHEY and CDR2 is SMNVEV (reference sequence). The CDR3 spells CASSLQGAPVNGEQYF. CDR3 nucleotides: TGTGCCAGCAGTTTACAGGGGGCCCCCGTAAACGGCGAGCAGTACTTC.

The chain couples TRBV19 to TRBJ1-4; TRBD1 is a possible D gene (5 bases). Germline V gene sequence: CDR1 LNHDA, CDR2 SQIVND (reference sequence). This CDR3 is built from 15 residues. V lost 4 bases, J lost 6 bases, and 15 bases lay in between. CDR3 nucleotide sequence: TGTGCCAGTAGTAAGAGGAGGGGAATCGATGAAAAACTGTTTTTT. This sequence encodes CASSKRRGIDEKLFF.

This chain links TRBV15 with TRBJ1-1; D remains unclear. This CDR3 is built from 14 residues. In germline, CDR1 is LNHNV, CDR2 YYDKDF (reference sequence). The V gene lost 3 bases and the J gene lost 7 bases, with 15 bases spanning the gap. CDR3 nucleotides: TGTGCCACCAGCAGTTTTGACGGGAAATATGAAGCTTTCTTT. Its protein product is CATSSFDGKYEAFF.

This clone was counted only a few times. The V gene is TRBV18, the J gene TRBJ1-2; 8 positions agree with TRBD1. Trimming took 3 bases from V and 5 from J; bases not matched to a gene: 17. The CDR3 contains 18 residues. Looked up from germline, CDR1 is KGHSH and CDR2 is LQKENI. The CDR3 coding sequence is TGTGCCAGCTCACCGACCTCAGGACAGGGCTCCCGGGGGTATGGCTACACCTTC. It encodes CASSPTSGQGSRGYGYTF. The whole variable domain, filled in from reference TRBV18 and TRBJ1-2, reads NAGVMQNPRHLVRRRGQEARLRCSPMKGHSHVYWYRQLPEEGLKFMVYLQKENIIDESGMPKERFSAEFPKEGPSILRIQQVVRGDSAAYFCASSPTSGQGSRGYGYTFGSGTRLTVV.

Only one count was recorded for this clone. J is TRBJ2-5 and V is TRBV4-1, with D possibly being TRBD1 (6 bases). The CDR3 length is 15 residues. The germline CDR1 and CDR2 sequences are MGHRA and YSYEKL. V dropped 4 bases and J dropped 1 base, with 13 bases sitting between them. CDR3 sequence: CASSRQWGPQETQYF. CDR3 coding DNA: TGCGCCAGCAGCCGGCAGTGGGGGCCCCAAGAGACCCAGTACTTC.

J is TRBJ1-1 and V is TRBV11-3; D is unclear. The V end was cut by 2 bases, the J end by 2 bases, with 15 bases between. This CDR3 spans 16 amino acids. The germline gives CDR1 SGHNT, CDR2 YENEEA. In DNA, the CDR3 is TGTGCCAGCAGCTTATCAGCTTGGCGGGCCAACACTGAAGCTTTCTTT. This gives the protein CASSLSAWRANTEAFF.

The chain is built from TRBV12-5 and TRBJ1-1, with 11 bases lining up with TRBD1. Unmatched junction bases numbered 7, after V lost 4 bases and J lost 0 bases. Germline V gene sequence: CDR1 LGHNT, CDR2 FRNRAP. The CDR3 is 17 amino acids. For the CDR3, the DNA is TGTGCTAGTGGTTCGAGGACAGGGGGCGTCATGAACACTGAAGCTTTCTTT. This gives the protein CASGSRTGGVMNTEAFF.

This chain uses TRBV7-2 with TRBJ2-3; TRBD2 is a possible D gene (6 bases). CDR3 size: 12 residues. The V end was cut by 5 bases, the J end by 7 bases, with 10 bases between. Looked up from germline, CDR1 is SGHTA and CDR2 is FQGNSA. CDR3 residues: CASSGDSNTQYF. The CDR3 bases are TGTGCCAGCAGCGGGGACTCGAATACGCAGTATTTT.

The chain recombines TRBV4-1 with TRBJ1-2; TRBD1 matches 11 bases. The germline V gene encodes CDR1 MGHRA and CDR2 YSYEKL. CDR3 length: 17 amino acids. Trimming at V came to 0 bases and at J to 4 bases, leaving 7 bases not matched to a gene. The CDR3 sequence is CASSQEPDRGLFYGYTF. CDR3 coding DNA: TGCGCCAGCAGCCAAGAACCGGACAGGGGGCTTTTCTATGGCTACACCTTC.

The chain employs TRBV6-1 and TRBJ2-7; D is undetermined. Trimming removed 7 bases at V and 5 bases at J, with 21 bases between. The germline V gene encodes CDR1 MNHNS and CDR2 SASEGT. This CDR3 is 15 amino acids long. The CDR3 is CASKDRRLVPDEQYF. CDR3 DNA sequence: TGTGCCAGCAAGGATAGGAGACTCGTTCCGGACGAGCAGTACTTC.

This clone was seen only once. The V gene is TRBV7-2, the J gene TRBJ2-3; 10 positions agree with TRBD2. Germline values: CDR1 SGHTA, CDR2 FQGNSA. Losses at the gene ends were 2 bases for V and 4 bases for J; bases not matched to a gene: 6. The CDR3 sequence is 16 residues long. CDR3 amino acids: CASSLTLAGASDTQYF. The DNA of the CDR3 is TGTGCCAGCAGCTTAACCCTAGCGGGAGCGTCAGATACGCAGTATTTT.

The genes are TRBV27 and TRBJ1-4, with D perhaps TRBD1 (5 bases). Per the germline V gene, CDR1 is MNHEY and CDR2 is SMNVEV (reference sequence). V lost 3 bases and J 1 base, leaving 6 bases between the germline ends. CDR3 length: 14 amino acids. The CDR3 sequence: CASSLGLTNEKLFF. The CDR3 DNA reads TGTGCCAGCAGTTTGGGACTAACTAATGAAAAACTGTTTTTT.